The 12 T cell receptor beta chains in this list originate from one sample, sequenced in a study of T cell responses to AZD1222 COVID-19 vaccine. Assay used: immunoSEQ multiplex PCR; TCRdb lists only in-frame clones, some missing. The table shows about 110,000 clones, with 88% occurring only once. Sequencing used peripheral blood, obtained on day 0 of AZD1222 vaccination. The origin of the receptors is an adult in good health.

The genes are TRBV29-1 and TRBJ1-2; tentatively, D is TRBD1 (6 bases). The CDR3 extends over 14 amino acids. V was trimmed by 0 bases and J by 13 bases, leaving 21 bases between them. The germline V gene encodes CDR1 SQVTM and CDR2 ANQGSEA. CDR3 sequence (DNA): TGCAGCGTTGAAGATGGCCTCCGACGGAGGGGGTTCACCTTC. Translated, it gives CSVEDGLRRRGFTF.

The chain couples TRBV4-1 to TRBJ2-7; no clear D gene. The CDR3 runs to 17 residues. The ends were cut back, 4 bases at V and 2 bases at J, with 21 bases in the middle. Germline CDR1 and CDR2: MGHRA and YSYEKL. DNA of the CDR3: TGCGCCAGCAGCCCCCTCCTGGGCATCTTCTCCGCCTACGAGCAGTACTTC. Encoded protein: CASSPLLGIFSAYEQYF.

This chain connects TRBV5-1 to TRBJ1-1, with D perhaps TRBD1 (6 bases). V lost 6 bases, J lost 1 base, and 13 bases lay in between. The CDR3 covers 14 residues. The germline CDR1 and CDR2 sequences are SGHRS and YFSETQ. DNA of the CDR3: TGCGCCAGCAACGCCGGACAGCAGAACACTGAAGCTTTCTTT. It codes for CASNAGQQNTEAFF.

The chain couples TRBV7-8 to TRBJ1-5, with D uncertain. CDR3 length: 17 amino acids. Germline assignment: CDR1 SGHVS and CDR2 FQNEAQ. The V gene lost 3 bases and the J gene lost 0 bases, with 15 bases spanning the gap. This chain's CDR3 is CASSFRGRKYSNQPQHF. The CDR3 coding sequence is TGTGCCAGCAGCTTTCGCGGACGGAAATATAGCAATCAGCCCCAGCATTTT.

J is TRBJ2-1 and V is TRBV25-1; TRBD1 matches 7 bases. The junction had 10 bases not matched to a gene; V was cut back by 3 bases and J by 11 bases. The CDR3 has 14 residues. Germline assignment: CDR1 MGHDK and CDR2 SYGVNS. The CDR3 nucleotides are TGTGCCAGCAGTGATTGGACAGGCGCGGGTCAGCAGTTCTTC. It translates to CASSDWTGAGQQFF.

This rearrangement joins TRBV27 to TRBJ1-6, with D perhaps TRBD1 (5 bases). Looked up from germline, CDR1 is MNHEY and CDR2 is SMNVEV (reference sequence). V shed 1 base and J shed 9 bases, with 13 bases lying between them. The CDR3 runs to 15 residues. The CDR3 is CASSLFGTISSPLHF. CDR3 DNA sequence: TGTGCCAGCAGTTTATTCGGGACTATTAGTTCACCCCTCCACTTT.

V usage is TRBV3-1 (or the pseudogene TRBV3-2) and J usage is TRBJ2-7, with no clear D. CDR3 size: 14 residues. Germline V gives CDR1 LGHDT, CDR2 YNNKEL (reference sequence). The V and J ends lost 1 base and 0 bases respectively, with 7 bases between them. The CDR3 loop is CASSQVYSSYEQYF. DNA for the CDR3: TGTGCCAGCAGCCAAGTGTACAGCTCCTACGAGCAGTACTTC.

J is TRBJ1-5 and V is TRBV6-1, with D possibly being TRBD1 (5 bases). CDR1 and CDR2 (germline): MNHNS, SASEGT. This CDR3 region has 16 residues. V lost 0 bases and J lost 5, with 14 bases in between. DNA for the CDR3: TGTGCCAGCAGTGAAGCCTTGGGACTTTCGGATCAGCCCCAGCATTTT. This codes for CASSEALGLSDQPQHF.

The rearrangement uses TRBV14 and TRBJ1-2; tentative D call: TRBD1 (5 bases). CDR3 length equals 12 residues. V shed 3 bases and J shed 4 bases, with 6 bases lying between them. Germline loops: CDR1 SGHDN, CDR2 FVKESK. The CDR3 DNA is TGTGCCAGCAGCCAGGGGGTCTATGGCTACACCTTC. Its translation is CASSQGVYGYTF.

V is TRBV10-3 and J is TRBJ1-5; D possibly corresponds to TRBD1 (6 bases). The germline V and J ends were trimmed by 0 bases and 2 bases, with 14 bases remaining between them. From germline, CDR1 is ENHRY and CDR2 SYGVKD. This CDR3 region has 17 residues. The CDR3 DNA follows: TGTGCCATCAGTGAGTCGGGGGGCTCCGGAGGCAATCAGCCCCAGCATTTT. It yields the protein CAISESGGSGGNQPQHF.

This rearrangement joins TRBV12-5 to TRBJ1-1, with D hard to call. This CDR3 has 15 residues. The V end lost 6 bases, the J end lost 1 base, and 15 bases lay between the germline ends. Germline lookup yields CDR1 LGHNT and CDR2 FRNRAP. CDR3 DNA sequence: TGTGCTAGTGGCTCCCTCGCGCGCGAGAACACTGAAGCTTTCTTT. Translated: CASGSLARENTEAFF.

This clone was seen more than once but under ten times. The rearrangement uses TRBV6-2 or TRBV6-3 and TRBJ2-2; D gene ambiguous. Trimming cost V 4 bases and J 3 bases, with 3 bases left between them. CDR1 and CDR2 (germline): MNHEY, SVGEGT. The CDR3 runs to 12 residues. In DNA form, the CDR3 reads TGTGCCAGCAGTTGGGACACCGGGGAGCTGTTTTTT. It yields the protein CASSWDTGELFF.